Presented here are 8 T cell receptor beta chains from one specimen sequenced in a study of shared clonotypes between healthy human individuals. Data came from immunoSEQ multiplex PCR; TCRdb stores just in-frame clones and leaves some out. The sample lists approximately 2.5 million clones, approximately 94% occurring once. Sequenced input: naive CD4+ T cells from PBMCs. Subset in this sample: CD45RA+ positively selected. The receptors shown here come from a man aged 18 to 30 in good health. Some clones in this sample may be carry-over from other donors' samples.

This clone was recorded only once. At one end, the junction sequence differs from germline, possibly due to a read error. The chain is built from TRBV5-4 and TRBJ2-1, with D tentatively TRBD2 (5 bases). This CDR3 is built from 15 residues. CDR1 is SGHNT, CDR2 YYREEE, per germline (reference sequence). CDR3 sequence: CASSLLSGSFNEQFF. The CDR3 region has the DNA TGTGCCAGCAGCTTGTTGAGCGGATCCTTCAATGAGCAGTTCTTC. Full variable domain (outside the CDR3, taken from reference TRBV5-4 and TRBJ2-1): ETGVTQSPTHLIKTRGQQVTLRCSSQSGHNTVSWYQQALGQGPQFIFQYYREEENGRGNFPPRFSGLQFPNYSSELNVNALELDDSALYLCASSLLSGSFNEQFFGPGTRLTVL.

This chain connects TRBV2 to TRBJ2-2; 7 bases align to TRBD1. With V trimmed by 6 bases and J by 3 bases, 1 base remained unmatched. The germline CDR1 and CDR2 sequences are SNHLY and FYNNEI. The length of the CDR3 is 13 residues. CDR3 nucleotides: TGTGCCAGCAGGCAGGGGGACACCGGGGAGCTGTTTTTT. Protein product: CASRQGDTGELFF.

The rearrangement links TRBV4-1 to TRBJ2-7; 8 bases align to TRBD1. Germline V CDR1 and CDR2: MGHRA, YSYEKL. CDR3 size: 16 residues. The V gene end was trimmed by 5 bases and the J gene end by 5 bases; junction bases not matched to a gene: 14. DNA of the CDR3: TGCGCCAGCAGCTCCCCCCTGAGACAGGGGACCCACGAGCAGTACTTC. Residues: CASSSPLRQGTHEQYF.

This chain joins TRBV5-4 and TRBJ2-1, with D possibly matching TRBD1 (5 bases). The CDR3 loop spans 16 amino acids. Trimming left V 3 bases short and J 2 bases short, with 15 bases between. Germline lookup yields CDR1 SGHNT and CDR2 YYREEE (reference sequence). The CDR3 DNA reads TGTGCCAGCAGCTCTCACAGGTCTACGGCCTACAATGAGCAGTTCTTC. Its protein is CASSSHRSTAYNEQFF.

The genes are TRBV6-5 and TRBJ1-5, with 7 bases matching TRBD1. This CDR3 is 15 amino acids long. Per germline, CDR1 MNHEY and CDR2 SVGAGI. Trimming took 2 bases from V and 6 from J; bases not matched to a gene: 7. The CDR3 DNA follows: TGTGCCAGCAGTTACGCACAGGGGTTGGGTCAGCCCCAGCATTTT. This codes for CASSYAQGLGQPQHF.

This chain uses TRBV28 with TRBJ2-2; tentatively, D is TRBD2 (6 bases). CDR1 and CDR2 from the germline V gene are MDHEN and SYDVKM. CDR3 length: 14 amino acids. Trimming stripped 7 bases from V and 6 bases from J, with 15 bases between. CDR3 residues: CASMGGLGPGELFF. DNA of the CDR3: TGTGCCAGCATGGGGGGATTGGGTCCCGGGGAGCTGTTTTTT.

DNA of the CDR3: TGTGCCTGGGACCTAGCGGGAGGGGCCAACTACGAGCAGTACTTC. Residues: CAWDLAGGANYEQYF. The chain is built from TRBV30 and TRBJ2-7, with 12 positions matching TRBD2. This CDR3 region has 15 residues. The V and J ends lost 5 bases and 3 bases, in that order; junction bases with no gene match: 8. Germline V gene sequence: CDR1 GTSNPN, CDR2 SVGIG (reference sequence).

The chain combines TRBV9 with TRBJ1-2; TRBD1 might be the D (5 bases). The CDR3 sequence is 14 residues long. Between the trimmed V and J ends, which lost 4 bases and 4 bases, there was a span of 14 bases. Germline CDR1 and CDR2: SGDLS and YYNGEE. CDR3 in amino acids: CASSPGTWRYGYTF. CDR3 nucleotides: TGTGCCAGCAGCCCTGGGACGTGGCGCTATGGCTACACCTTC.